These 9 T cell receptor beta chains were sequenced from one sample in a study of beta chain features in type 1 diabetes. Study-wide results and limits: Among all four CD4+ subsets, Type 1 diabetes patients had TCRB CDR3s that were moderately but significantly shorter.

The antigens these receptors bind are not known. Expressed TCRB transcripts were sequenced, since all the RNA that had been isolated was reverse transcribed. Method: immunoSEQ multiplex PCR; TCRdb's copy keeps in-frame clones and lacks some. The table includes around 600,000 clones, roughly 12% detected once. Sequenced material: naive CD4+ T cells from blood. These receptors all stem from a man younger than 45 with type 1 diabetes.

The chain links TRBV30 to TRBJ1-2, with TRBD1 matching over 7 bases. The germline V gene encodes CDR1 GTSNPN and CDR2 SVGIG (reference sequence). The CDR3 runs to 13 residues. The junction had 3 bases not matched to a gene; V was cut back by 2 bases and J by 3 bases. Here the CDR3 DNA reads TGTGCCTGGAGTTCAACAGGGGACTATGGCTACACCTTC. Translating gives CAWSSTGDYGYTF. Filled out from reference TRBV30 and TRBJ1-2, the complete variable domain reads SQTIHQWPATLVQPVGSPLSLECTVEGTSNPNLYWYRQAAGRGLQLLFYSVGIGQISSEVPQNLSASRPQDRQFILSSKKLLLSDSGFYLCAWSSTGDYGYTFGSGTRLTVV.

This clone has more than one count but fewer than ten. The J gene is TRBJ2-3, the V gene TRBV25-1; D remains ambiguous. The V gene's germline CDR1 is MGHDK and CDR2 SYGVNS. With 2 bases removed from V and 6 bases from J, the gap between germline ends came to 3 bases. The CDR3 is 11 residues long. The CDR3 is CASSEGDTQYF. Here the CDR3 DNA reads TGTGCCAGCAGTGAAGGGGATACGCAGTATTTT.

This clone has just a few counts. The V gene is TRBV2, the J gene TRBJ1-2, with a possible D match to TRBD1 (5 bases). This CDR3 has 16 residues. The V gene's germline CDR1 is SNHLY and CDR2 FYNNEI. Trimming cost V 2 bases and J 3 bases, with 16 bases left between them. CDR3 DNA sequence: TGTGCCAGCAGTGAAACGGAAAGGGGTCGCGACTATGGCTACACCTTC. Its translation: CASSETERGRDYGYTF.

Only a few counts were recorded for this clone. The chain couples TRBV4-1 to TRBJ1-2; D remains ambiguous. CDR1 MGHRA and CDR2 YSYEKL come from the germline V gene. The CDR3 sequence is 15 residues long. V was shortened by 0 bases and J by 2 bases, with 10 bases between the two germline ends. DNA for the CDR3: TGCGCCAGCAGCCAAGATCAGGTAGCCAACTATGGCTACACCTTC. The encoded protein is CASSQDQVANYGYTF.

This clone showed up just a few times. The chain is built from TRBV13 and TRBJ2-7, with 8 bases that match TRBD1. CDR3 length: 14 amino acids. J gave up 3 bases and V 1 base, and 2 bases lay outside the gene matches. The germline V gene has CDR1 PRHDT and CDR2 FYEKMQ (reference sequence). CDR3 nucleotides: TGTGCCAGCAGCTTAGTACAGGGGGGCTACGAGCAGTACTTC. Amino acid sequence: CASSLVQGGYEQYF.

The chain is built from TRBV29-1 and TRBJ2-5, with a tentative D call TRBD2 (7 bases). The V end lost 7 bases, the J end lost 5 bases, and 14 bases lay between the germline ends. The CDR3 loop spans 12 amino acids. Germline V gives CDR1 SQVTM, CDR2 ANQGSEA. The CDR3 coding sequence is TGCAGCGCGGGGGGCCCCGAGGAGACCCAGTACTTC. This translates into CSAGGPEETQYF.

This chain connects TRBV7-6 to TRBJ1-3; D remains ambiguous. Trimming cost V 1 base and J 2 bases, with 12 bases left between them. Per the germline V gene, CDR1 is SGHVS and CDR2 is FNYEAQ. The CDR3 consists of 16 residues. The CDR3 here is CASSLVSVPPGNTIYF. For the CDR3, the DNA is TGTGCCAGCAGCTTAGTCTCAGTTCCGCCTGGAAACACCATATATTTT.

This clone occurred a few times. The rearrangement joins TRBV18 to TRBJ2-2; tentative D call: TRBD1 (5 bases). V was clipped by 2 bases and J by 4 bases, with 14 bases between them. CDR1 is KGHSH and CDR2 is LQKENI in the germline V gene. This CDR3 contains 16 residues. The CDR3 coding sequence is TGTGCCAGCTCACCAGCAGGGCTTCAAGGCACCGGGGAGCTGTTTTTT. As protein: CASSPAGLQGTGELFF.

A few counts support this clone. CDR3 loop: CASSRTVQETQYF. The CDR3 nucleotides are TGTGCCAGCAGCCGGACAGTCCAAGAGACCCAGTACTTC. V and J are TRBV9 and TRBJ2-5; D perhaps matches TRBD1 (6 bases). Germline CDR1 reads SGDLS; CDR2 reads YYNGEE. The CDR3 spans 13 residues. The germline V and J ends were trimmed by 4 bases and 1 base, with 8 bases remaining between them.